These 4 T cell receptor beta chains originate from one sample sequenced in a study of tumor and adjacent non-tumor tissue in lung cancer. The template was RNA from unsorted bulk tissue. A modified ARM-PCR protocol with three rounds of nested PCR amplified TCRbeta. TCRdb redid the calling of the multiplex PCR reads with MiXCR, one entry per CDR3 protein. The data contain fewer than 85,000 distinct CDR3 sequences, roughly 73% of them singletons. Material for sequencing was lung tumor tissue. These receptors all stem from a man in his 60s with non-small cell lung cancer.

To note about this clonotype: The CDR3 ends on some other residue instead of the conserved phenylalanine or tryptophan, so this is likely a read error. The chain joins TRBV12-3 or TRBV12-4 to TRBJ2-3, with D perhaps TRBD2 (6 bases). The length of the CDR3 is 14 residues. CDR3 in amino acids: CTSSLSGSTDTQYS. In nucleotides, the CDR3 is TGTACCAGCAGTTTAAGCGGGAGCACAGATACGCAGTATTCT.

The genes are TRBV6-2 or TRBV6-3 and TRBJ2-7, with a tentative D call TRBD1 (6 bases). Trimming cost V 7 bases and J 7 bases, with 14 bases left between them. The CDR3 extends over 12 amino acids. Germline CDR1 reads MNHEY; CDR2 reads SVGEGT. DNA of the CDR3: TGTGCCAGCATAACGACAGGTAATGAGCAGTACTTC. Translation: CASITTGNEQYF.

Remarks on this clonotype: A junction end diverges from the germline sequence, so it may reflect a read error. The chain couples TRBV11-3 to TRBJ2-5, with D unclear. In germline, CDR1 is SGHNT, CDR2 YENEEA. This CDR3 has 15 amino acids. The CDR3, as DNA: TGTGCCAGCAGCCACTTTTCAGGACCCCAAGAGACACAGTACTTC. Protein sequence: CASSHFSGPQETQYF.

To note about this clonotype: The CDR3 does not close with the conserved phenylalanine or tryptophan, likely indicating a read error. The genes are TRBV24-1 and TRBJ1-1; D is unclear. The CDR3 length is 16 residues. The V gene's germline CDR1 is KGHDR and CDR2 SFDVKD. Trimming pared 4 bases from V and 0 bases from J, leaving 14 bases between. The CDR3 loop reads CATSETRTPLNTEAFI. The CDR3 DNA reads as TGTGCCACCAGTGAAACCCGAACACCGCTGAACACTGAAGCTTTCATT.